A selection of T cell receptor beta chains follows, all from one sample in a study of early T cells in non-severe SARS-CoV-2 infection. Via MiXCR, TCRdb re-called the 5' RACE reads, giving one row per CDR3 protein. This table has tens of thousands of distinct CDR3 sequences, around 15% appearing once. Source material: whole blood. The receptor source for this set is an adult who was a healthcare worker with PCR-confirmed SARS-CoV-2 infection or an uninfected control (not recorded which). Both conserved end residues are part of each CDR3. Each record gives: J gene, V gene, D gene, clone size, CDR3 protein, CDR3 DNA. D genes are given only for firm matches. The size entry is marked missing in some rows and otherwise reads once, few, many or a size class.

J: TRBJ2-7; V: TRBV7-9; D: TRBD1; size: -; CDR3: CASSLSDRGFSYEQYF; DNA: TGTGCCAGCAGCTTGTCGGACAGGGGATTCTCCTACGAGCAGTACTTC
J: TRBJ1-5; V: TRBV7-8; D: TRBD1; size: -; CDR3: CASSPQGALGQPQHF; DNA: TGTGCCAGCAGCCCACAGGGGGCGCTGGGTCAGCCCCAGCATTTT
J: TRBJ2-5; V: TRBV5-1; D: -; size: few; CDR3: CASSYNPAYGAGQETQYF; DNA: TGCGCCAGCAGCTACAACCCAGCATATGGCGCGGGCCAAGAGACCCAGTACTTC
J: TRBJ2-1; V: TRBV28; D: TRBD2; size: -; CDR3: CASSFPSGPGDNEQFF; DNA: TGTGCCAGCAGTTTCCCTAGCGGGCCTGGGGACAATGAGCAGTTCTTC
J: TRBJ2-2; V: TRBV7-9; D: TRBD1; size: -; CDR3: CASSLGQANTGELFF; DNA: TGTGCCAGCAGCTTGGGACAGGCCAACACCGGGGAGCTGTTTTTT
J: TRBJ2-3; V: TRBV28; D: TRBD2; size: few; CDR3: CASSRGTSEYRDTQYF; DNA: TGTGCCAGCAGTAGAGGGACTAGCGAATATAGAGATACGCAGTATTTT
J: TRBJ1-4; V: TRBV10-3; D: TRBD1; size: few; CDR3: CAIRTGENEKLFF; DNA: TGTGCCATCAGGACAGGGGAAAATGAAAAACTGTTTTTT
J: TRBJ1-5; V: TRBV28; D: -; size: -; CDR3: CASSFADRRQPQHF; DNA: TGTGCCAGCAGTTTTGCGGACCGACGGCAGCCCCAGCATTTT
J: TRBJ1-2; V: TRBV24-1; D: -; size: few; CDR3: CATSGGNYGYTF; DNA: TGTGCCACCTCGGGCGGGAACTATGGCTACACCTTC
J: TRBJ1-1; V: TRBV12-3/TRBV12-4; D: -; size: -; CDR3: CASTPQRHTEAFF; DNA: TGTGCCAGCACCCCTCAGAGGCACACTGAAGCTTTCTTT
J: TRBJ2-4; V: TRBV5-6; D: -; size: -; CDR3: CASSYGQTKNIQYF; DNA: TGTGCCAGCAGCTACGGACAGACGAAAAACATTCAGTACTTC
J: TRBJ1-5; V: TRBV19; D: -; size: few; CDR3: CASSIERPQPQHF; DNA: TGTGCCAGTAGTATAGAAAGGCCCCAGCCCCAGCATTTT
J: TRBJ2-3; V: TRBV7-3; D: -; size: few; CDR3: CASSLGGVTDTQYF; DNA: TGTGCCAGCAGCTTAGGCGGAGTCACAGATACGCAGTATTTT
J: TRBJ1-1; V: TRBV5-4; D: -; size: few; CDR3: CAIVVGSDTEAFF; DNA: TGTGCCATCGTGGTTGGTTCGGACACTGAAGCTTTCTTT
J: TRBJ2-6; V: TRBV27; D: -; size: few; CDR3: CASSLPRTGPGANVLTF; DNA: TGTGCCAGCAGTTTACCACGAACGGGGCCTGGGGCCAACGTCCTGACTTTC
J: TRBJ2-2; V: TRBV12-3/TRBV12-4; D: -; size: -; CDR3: CASSSPRGTGELFF; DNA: TGTGCCAGCAGTTCCCCTAGGGGGACCGGGGAGCTGTTTTTT
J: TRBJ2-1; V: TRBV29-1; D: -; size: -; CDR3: CSVVEQGTYNEQFF; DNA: TGCAGCGTTGTGGAGCAGGGAACCTACAATGAGCAGTTCTTC
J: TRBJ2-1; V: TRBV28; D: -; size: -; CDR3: CASSLRPRHGNEQFF; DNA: TGTGCCAGCAGTTTACGTCCCAGACATGGCAATGAGCAGTTCTTC
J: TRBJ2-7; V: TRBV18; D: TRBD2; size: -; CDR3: CASSRTSGSYEQYF; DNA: TGTGCCAGCTCTCGAACTAGCGGGTCCTACGAGCAGTACTTC
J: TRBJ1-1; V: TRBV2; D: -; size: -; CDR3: CASSEIGQGNTEAFF; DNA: TGTGCCAGCAGTGAAATCGGTCAGGGGAACACTGAAGCTTTCTTT
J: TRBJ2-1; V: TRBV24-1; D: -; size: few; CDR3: CATSDSLQPYNEQFF; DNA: TGTGCCACCAGTGATTCCCTACAGCCCTACAATGAGCAGTTCTTC
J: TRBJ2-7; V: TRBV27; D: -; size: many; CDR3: CASRHTLAYEQYF; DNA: TGTGCCAGCAGACATACACTCGCCTACGAGCAGTACTTC
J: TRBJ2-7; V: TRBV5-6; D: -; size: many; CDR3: CASRDSARWEQYF; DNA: TGTGCCAGCAGAGACAGTGCTCGGTGGGAGCAGTACTTC
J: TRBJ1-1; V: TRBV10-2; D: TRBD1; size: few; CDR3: CASRKGGGATEAFF; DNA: TGCGCCAGCCGAAAAGGAGGGGGCGCGACTGAAGCTTTCTTT
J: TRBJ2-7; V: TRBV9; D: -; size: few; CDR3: CASSVPPEVSAGEQYF; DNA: TGTGCCAGCAGCGTGCCCCCCGAGGTCAGCGCTGGCGAGCAGTACTTC
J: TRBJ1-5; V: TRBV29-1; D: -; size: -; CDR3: CSVESGNGNQPQHF; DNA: TGCAGCGTTGAGTCAGGGAATGGCAATCAGCCCCAGCATTTT
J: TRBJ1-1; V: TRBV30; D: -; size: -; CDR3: CAYRWGNTEAFF; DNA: TGTGCCTACCGCTGGGGGAACACTGAAGCTTTCTTT
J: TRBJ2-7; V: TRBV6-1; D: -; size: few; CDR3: CASTPVWDSYEQYF; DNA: TGTGCCAGCACACCGGTCTGGGACTCCTACGAGCAGTACTTC
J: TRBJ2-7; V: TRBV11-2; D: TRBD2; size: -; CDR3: CASSPGGLADYEQYF; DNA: TGTGCCAGCAGCCCCGGAGGACTAGCGGACTACGAGCAGTACTTC
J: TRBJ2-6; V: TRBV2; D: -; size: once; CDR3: CASSDPTGVPGANVLTF; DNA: TGTGCCAGCAGTGACCCCACTGGGGTCCCTGGGGCCAACGTCCTGACTTTC
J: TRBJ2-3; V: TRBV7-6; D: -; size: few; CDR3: CASSTLGLYSTDTQYF; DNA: TGTGCCAGCAGCACCTTGGGGCTCTACTCGACAGATACGCAGTATTTT